The T cell receptor beta chain described here comes from a study of shared clonotypes between healthy human individuals. Whole-study context: Donor composition was a couple of women and three men, aged 18 to 49.

Terminally differentiated effector memory CD45RA+ cells were excluded by CCR7 positive selection of CD45RO-negative cells. Donors comprised only Caucasian adults living in Nashville, Tennessee. Libraries were prepared by immunoSEQ multiplex PCR; TCRdb keeps only in-frame clonotypes and omits some of them. Here the sample spans 550,000 to 650,000 clones, around 96% being singletons. With regard to this clone: Its antigen is undetermined.

V dropped 5 bases and J dropped 4 bases, with 12 bases sitting between them. Germline values: CDR1 SQVTM, CDR2 ANQGSEA. The CDR3 is 12 amino acids. General study points: Donor scarcity curtailed the genetic and exposure-history diversity represented herein.

The chain recombines TRBV29-1 with TRBJ2-7; maybe TRBD2 (5 bases). What was sequenced was naive CD8+ T cells sorted from blood. The receptor was derived from a woman under 40 in good health. The chain's CDR3 is CSVIGSFYEQYF. The CDR3, as DNA: TGCAGCGTTATAGGGAGTTTTTACGAGCAGTACTTC.